This entry describes one T cell receptor (beta chain). As the sequencing template, cDNA was produced by extracting RNA and reverse transcribing it. Only in-frame clones appear in the TCRdb table, and some are missing; sequencing was by immunoSEQ multiplex PCR. The profile shows around 270,000 clones, over 45% of them singletons. The sample belongs to a study of CD8+ T cells in alopecia areata. The treatment is: oral pan-JAK inhibitor, 5-10 mg twice daily. The TCR comes from a human donor with alopecia areata. The sequenced sample was CD4+ T cells sorted from blood, obtained at week 24, from a patient treated with tofacitinib.

CDR3: CASRVQGSYEQYF. CDR3 bases: TGTGCCAGCAGGGTACAGGGGTCCTACGAGCAGTACTTC. The rearrangement joins TRBV28 to TRBJ2-7, with 7 bases fitting TRBD1. CDR3 length: 13 amino acids. CDR1 is MDHEN and CDR2 is SYDVKM in the germline V gene. Germline trimming cut 6 bases from V and 1 base from J; bases unmatched to any gene: 3.